Listed below are T cell receptor beta chains from one sample, sequenced in a study of PD-L1 blockade in urothelial cancer. Here immunoSEQ multiplex PCR was the method, and the copy in TCRdb shows in-frame clones only, minus some. The sample has approximately 71,000 clones; 65% to 85% are singletons. This material consisted of PBMCs, taken around atezolizumab (anti-PD-L1) treatment. The receptors were sampled from a woman in her sixties or seventies with urothelial cancer. Each CDR3 is given with its conserved first and last residue. D genes are given only for firm matches. Some rows have no size entry. The others give once, few or many, or a class for an expanded clone.

TRBD1 TRBJ2-7 once TRBV10-2 TGCGCCAGCAGTGAGGGGCCCGGGACAGGGGCGTACGAGCAGTACTTC CASSEGPGTGAYEQYF
TRBD2 TRBJ2-1 NA TRBV7-6 TGTGCCAGCAGCTTAGCTGCGGGAGGGTTGTACAATGAGCAGTTCTTC CASSLAAGGLYNEQFF
TRBD1 TRBJ1-2 NA TRBV18 TGTGCCAGCTCACCTCCAGGACAGGGAGTTGGCTACACCTTC CASSPPGQGVGYTF
NA TRBJ1-2 once TRBV7-2 TGTGCCAGCAGCTTAGGCGGGAGCACTAACTATGGCTACACCTTC CASSLGGSTNYGYTF
NA TRBJ1-4 NA TRBV11-2 TGTGCCAGCAGCTTAGCTGGGGGGATCCCGTTTTTT CASSLAGGIPFF
NA TRBJ1-4 once TRBV18 TGTGCCAGCTCACCACCGGGACAAACTAATGAAAAACTGTTTTTT CASSPPGQTNEKLFF
NA TRBJ1-1 NA TRBV30 TGTGCCTGGAGTTATATGTCGAACACTGAAGCTTTCTTT CAWSYMSNTEAFF
TRBD1 TRBJ1-3 NA TRBV9 TGTGCCAGCAGCCCGAGACAGGGGCATGGAAACACCATATATTTT CASSPRQGHGNTIYF
TRBD2 TRBJ2-3 NA TRBV9 TGTGCCAGCAGCCCAGGGGCTAGCGGGGACACAGATACGCAGTATTTT CASSPGASGDTDTQYF
TRBD2 TRBJ2-7 NA TRBV7-9 TGTGCCAGCAGCTTAGAGATGGGACTAGCGGGAGGAGGAGAGCAGTACTTC CASSLEMGLAGGGEQYF
TRBD1 TRBJ1-1 NA TRBV19 TGTGCCATTTCCGACTCGGACAGGGAAGCTTTCTTT CAISDSDREAFF
TRBD2 TRBJ2-1 NA TRBV6-1 TGTGCCAGCAGTGGCCCATTTAGCGGGAGGAGCTACAATGAGCAGTTCTTC CASSGPFSGRSYNEQFF
NA TRBJ1-1 NA TRBV7-6 TGTGCCAGCAGCTTACAGGATGTGAACACTGAAGCTTTCTTT CASSLQDVNTEAFF
TRBD1 TRBJ2-1 NA TRBV29-1 TGCAGCGTTGGGGGTCTCACAGGGGGCTCCTACAATGAGCAGTTCTTC CSVGGLTGGSYNEQFF
TRBD2 TRBJ2-1 NA TRBV9 TGTGCCAGCAGCGTAACGCCTCGGGGACTAGCGGGAGCAAATGAGCAGTTCTTC CASSVTPRGLAGANEQFF
TRBD1 TRBJ1-2 NA TRBV11-2 TGTGCCAGCAGCCGGGACAGGGGGCGCGACTATGGCTACACCTTC CASSRDRGRDYGYTF
TRBD1 TRBJ1-6 once TRBV7-6 TGTGCCAGCAGCGTCGGGACAGGCAATTCACCCCTCCACTTT CASSVGTGNSPLHF
TRBD1 TRBJ1-1 NA TRBV6-5 TGTGCCAGCAGTTACGAAGGACAGGGCACTGAAGCTTTCTTT CASSYEGQGTEAFF
TRBD1 TRBJ1-2 few TRBV27 TGTGCCAGCAGTGAAATTACAGGGGGTGGCTACACCTTC CASSEITGGGYTF
TRBD2 TRBJ2-2 few TRBV5-1 TGCGCCAGCAGCTTGAATAGCGGGAGTGTACGTACCGGGGAGCTGTTTTTT CASSLNSGSVRTGELFF
NA TRBJ1-2 NA TRBV6-5 TGTGCCAGCAGTTACCGTACCGGGACTAACAACTATGGCTACACCTTC CASSYRTGTNNYGYTF
NA TRBJ1-2 NA TRBV7-9 TGTGCCAGCAGCTTGGGGCAGGGCTATGGCTACACCTTC CASSLGQGYGYTF
TRBD1 TRBJ2-1 NA TRBV2 TGTGCCAGCAAACAGGGGGAAGATGAGCAGTTCTTC CASKQGEDEQFF
TRBD2 TRBJ2-7 NA TRBV27 TGTGCCAGCAGTTTCCAAACTAGCGGGAGAGGATACGAGCAGTACTTC CASSFQTSGRGYEQYF
NA TRBJ2-1 NA TRBV18 TGTGCCAGCTCACTCAGGGTGGGCAATGAGCAGTTCTTC CASSLRVGNEQFF
NA TRBJ1-1 NA TRBV19 TGTGCCAGTAGTATTAATGTGAACACTGAAGCTTTCTTT CASSINVNTEAFF
TRBD1 TRBJ2-4 NA TRBV4-2 TGTGCCAGCAGCCATCAACCCGGGACAGAATTAAACAAAAACATTCAGTACTTC CASSHQPGTELNKNIQYF
NA TRBJ2-7 few TRBV7-2 TGTGCCAGCAGCTTTCTGAACAGGCAGGGTAACGAGCAGTACTTC CASSFLNRQGNEQYF
TRBD2 TRBJ2-2 NA TRBV6-6 TGTGCCAGCAAGGGGGCTAGCGGGGTCAACACCGGGGAGCTGTTTTTT CASKGASGVNTGELFF
NA TRBJ1-4 NA TRBV5-1 TGCGCCAGCAGCGAGCTCGGGAGAACTAATGAAAAACTGTTTTTT CASSELGRTNEKLFF
NA TRBJ1-1 NA TRBV2 TGTGCCAGCCACAGGGAATTCAACACTGAAGCTTTCTTT CASHREFNTEAFF
TRBD1 TRBJ1-5 NA TRBV28 TGTGCCAGCAGGAGTATAACAGGGGCTGTTCAGCCCCAGCATTTT CASRSITGAVQPQHF
NA TRBJ2-3 NA TRBV6-5 TGTGCCAGCAGTTACAGGGCGGGGATAGGAGGTACGCAGTATTTT CASSYRAGIGGTQYF
NA TRBJ2-1 NA TRBV10-3 TGTGCCATCAGTGAGTCTGTAGCGGACTTTTACAATGAGCAGTTCTTC CAISESVADFYNEQFF
NA TRBJ1-1 NA TRBV7-9 TGTGCCAGCAGCTTGAGGGATCTGAACACTGAAGCTTTCTTT CASSLRDLNTEAFF
TRBD2 TRBJ2-7 NA TRBV19 TGTGCCAGTAGTATAGATCAGGATGCCGGGGGGTACGAGCAGTACTTC CASSIDQDAGGYEQYF
NA TRBJ2-1 NA TRBV29-1 TGCAGCGTTGAAGACTACTGGTTCGGTGGGCAGAGGGGGAATGAGCAGTTCTTC CSVEDYWFGGQRGNEQFF
TRBD2 TRBJ2-5 NA TRBV9 TGTGCCAGCAGCCCCGGACTAGCGGGAGGTCAGGAGACCCAGTACTTC CASSPGLAGGQETQYF
TRBD1 TRBJ2-2 NA TRBV11-2 TGTGCCAGCAGCTGGACAGGGGGCGGGGCCGGGGAGCTGTTTTTT CASSWTGGGAGELFF
NA TRBJ1-1 NA TRBV20-1 TGCAGTGTGCGGGTGAACACTGAAGCTTTCTTT CSVRVNTEAFF
TRBD2 TRBJ2-3 NA TRBV19 TGTGCCAGTAGTATAGTTAGCGGGGTAGATACGCAGTATTTT CASSIVSGVDTQYF
TRBD1 TRBJ2-7 once TRBV14 TGTGCCAGCACATACCCCGGACAGGGGGCCCCCTACGAGCAGTACTTC CASTYPGQGAPYEQYF
NA TRBJ2-2 NA TRBV11-2 TGTGCCAGCAGCATATACAGGGTAACCGGGGAGCTGTTTTTT CASSIYRVTGELFF